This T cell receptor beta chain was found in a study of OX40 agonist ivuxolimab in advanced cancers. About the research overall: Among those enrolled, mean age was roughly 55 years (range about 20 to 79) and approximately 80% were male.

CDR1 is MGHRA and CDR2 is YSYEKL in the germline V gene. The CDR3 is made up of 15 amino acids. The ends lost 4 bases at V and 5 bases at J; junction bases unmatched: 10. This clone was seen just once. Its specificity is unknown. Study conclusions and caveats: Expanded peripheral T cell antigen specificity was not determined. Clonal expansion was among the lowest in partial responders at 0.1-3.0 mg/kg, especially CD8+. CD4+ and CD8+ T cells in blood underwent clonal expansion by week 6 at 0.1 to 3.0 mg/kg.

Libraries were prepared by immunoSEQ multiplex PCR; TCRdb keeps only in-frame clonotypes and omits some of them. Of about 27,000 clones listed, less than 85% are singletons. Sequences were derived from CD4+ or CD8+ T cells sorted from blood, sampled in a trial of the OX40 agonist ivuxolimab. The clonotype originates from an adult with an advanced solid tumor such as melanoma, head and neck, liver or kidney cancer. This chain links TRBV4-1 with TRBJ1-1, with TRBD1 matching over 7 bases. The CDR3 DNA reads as TGCGCCAGCAGCCGCGAAGGGGGCGTTGGGACTGAAGCTTTCTTT. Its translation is CASSREGGVGTEAFF.